The entry below describes one TCR beta chain. The data were obtained in a study of blood T cell repertoires in COVID-19. Germline loops: CDR1 SNHLY, CDR2 FYNNEI. V trimming: 3 bases; J trimming: 3 bases; junction bases outside the gene matches: 4. CDR3 length: 15 residues. The method was immunoSEQ multiplex PCR; TCRdb's version includes in-frame clones alone and lacks a portion of them. The sample has about 240,000 clones, over 80% seen once. The chain recombines TRBV2 with TRBJ2-2, with 7 bases that match TRBD1. The sample comprised peripheral blood. The TCR originated in a man aged 25-40 years who had recovered from COVID-19. CDR3 loop: CASSEGQGDTGELFF. The CDR3 DNA sequence: TGTGCCAGCAGTGAGGGGCAGGGGGACACCGGGGAGCTGTTTTTT. Full variable domain (rest looked up from reference TRBV2 and TRBJ2-2): EPEVTQTPSHQVTQMGQEVILRCVPISNHLYFYWYRQILGQKVEFLVSFYNNEISEKSEIFDDQFSVERPDGSNFTLKIRSTKLEDSAMYFCASSEGQGDTGELFFGEGSRLTVL.